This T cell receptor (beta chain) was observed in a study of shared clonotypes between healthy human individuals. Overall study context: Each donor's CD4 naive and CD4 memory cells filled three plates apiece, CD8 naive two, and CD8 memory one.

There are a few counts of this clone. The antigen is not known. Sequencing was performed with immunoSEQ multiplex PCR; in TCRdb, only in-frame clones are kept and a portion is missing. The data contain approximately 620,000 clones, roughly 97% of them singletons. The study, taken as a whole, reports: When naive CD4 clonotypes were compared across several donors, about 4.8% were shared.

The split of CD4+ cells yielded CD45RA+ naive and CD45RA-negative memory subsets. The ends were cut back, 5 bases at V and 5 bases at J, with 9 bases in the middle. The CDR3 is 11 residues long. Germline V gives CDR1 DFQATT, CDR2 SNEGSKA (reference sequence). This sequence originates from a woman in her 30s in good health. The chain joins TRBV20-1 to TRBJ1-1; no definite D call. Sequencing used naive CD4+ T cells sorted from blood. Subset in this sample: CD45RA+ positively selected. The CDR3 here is CSALQRTEAFF. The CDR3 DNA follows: TGCAGTGCTCTGCAAAGGACTGAAGCTTTCTTT.